A single sample is the source of the 18 T cell receptor beta chains below, sequenced in a study of T-cell memory formation after mild COVID-19. TCRdb processed the 5' RACE reads anew with MiXCR; each CDR3 protein has one entry. This table holds about 90,000 distinct CDR3 sequences, about an eighth found once. Sequenced material: PBMCs or a T cell subset sorted from them (not recorded which). The receptors were gathered from an adult woman who had mild COVID-19 (a few samples of this study predate the infection). Cell type and time point are not known.

The V call is TRBV9, the J call TRBJ2-7; possible D gene TRBD2, 7 bases. CDR1 and CDR2 from the germline V gene are SGDLS and YYNGEE. The CDR3 sequence is 13 residues long. Trimming removed 0 bases from V and 7 bases from J, with 11 bases in between. CDR3 in DNA: TGTGCCAGCAGCGTAGAGGGGGGGACGGAGCAGTACTTC. Its protein is CASSVEGGTEQYF.

The chain recombines TRBV15 with TRBJ1-1; D not certain. V was shortened by 0 bases and J by 6 bases, with 17 bases between the two germline ends. Germline-derived CDR1 and CDR2 are LNHNV and YYDKDF (reference sequence). The CDR3 length is 16 residues. The CDR3 reads CATSRDLLRVESEAFF. Here the CDR3 DNA reads TGTGCCACCAGCAGAGATCTTCTGAGGGTAGAGTCTGAAGCTTTCTTT.

This clonotype came up a few times. The V call is TRBV4-3, the J call TRBJ2-1; 7 nucleotides align to TRBD1. CDR1 is LGHNA and CDR2 is YSLEER in the germline V gene. The ends lost 0 bases at V and 12 bases at J; junction bases unmatched: 14. The CDR3 spans 16 residues. CDR3: CASSQDRSLYRGLQFF. Written as DNA, the CDR3 is TGCGCCAGCAGCCAAGATCGGTCTCTCTACAGGGGATTGCAGTTCTTC.

This clonotype showed up just a few times. This chain uses TRBV3-1 with TRBJ2-1; D remains ambiguous. The CDR3 sequence is 17 residues long. Germline assignment: CDR1 LGHDT and CDR2 YNNKEL (reference sequence). V gave up 0 bases and J gave up 0 bases, with 12 bases separating them. This CDR3 reads CASSQDVTSSSYNEQFF. CDR3 bases: TGTGCCAGCAGCCAAGATGTAACTTCGAGCTCCTACAATGAGCAGTTCTTC.

This clonotype showed up just a few times. The chain uses TRBV7-9 and TRBJ2-2; D is unclear. Germline CDR1 SEHNR, CDR2 FQNEAQ (reference sequence). V shed 1 base and J shed 6 bases, with 6 bases lying between them. CDR3 length equals 13 residues. The CDR3 DNA reads as TGTGCCAGCAGCTTAGGGCAGCCCGGGGAGCTGTTTTTT. Translation gives CASSLGQPGELFF.

This chain joins TRBV7-2 and TRBJ2-3, with 13 bases aligning to TRBD2. The CDR3 totals 16 residues. CDR1 is SGHTA, CDR2 FQGNSA, per germline. The V and J ends lost 4 bases and 3 bases, in that order; junction bases with no gene match: 4. The CDR3 DNA reads TGTGCCAGCAGCTCGGGACTAGCGGGACTGACAGATACGCAGTATTTT. Amino acid sequence: CASSSGLAGLTDTQYF. The full variable domain, its missing parts supplied by reference TRBV7-2 and TRBJ2-3, is GAGVSQSPSNKVTEKGKDVELRCDPISGHTALYWYRQSLGQGLEFLIYFQGNSAPDKSGLPSDRFSAERTGGSVSTLTIQRTQQEDSAVYLCASSSGLAGLTDTQYFGPGTRLTVL.

This clonotype was counted a few times. This chain joins TRBV29-1 and TRBJ2-1; tentatively, D is TRBD2 (5 bases). The germline CDR1 and CDR2 sequences are SQVTM and ANQGSEA. V dropped 5 bases and J dropped 2 bases, with 13 bases sitting between them. The CDR3 contains 14 residues. The CDR3 DNA reads as TGCAGCGTTTTAGACCTAGCTACCTACAATGAGCAGTTCTTC. It encodes CSVLDLATYNEQFF.

J is TRBJ1-1 and V is TRBV4-3, with D hard to call. Trimming took 0 bases from V and 2 from J, leaving 13 bases between them. The CDR3 extends over 16 amino acids. The V gene's germline CDR1 is LGHNA and CDR2 YSLEER. DNA for the CDR3: TGCGCCAGCAGCCAAGATTGGGGTTACCTCAACACTGAAGCTTTCTTT. This gives the protein CASSQDWGYLNTEAFF.

This clonotype was counted only a few times. V and J are TRBV19 and TRBJ2-2; D is unclear. Trimming took off 3 bases at V and 4 bases at J, with 9 bases between the two ends. Germline V gene data show CDR1 as LNHDA and CDR2 as SQIVND (reference sequence). The CDR3 loop spans 14 amino acids. For the CDR3, the DNA is TGTGCCAGTAGTATCGTCAGATCCACCGGGGAGCTGTTTTTT. Protein sequence: CASSIVRSTGELFF.

The chain uses TRBV7-9 and TRBJ1-1, with D unresolved. The CDR3 covers 15 residues. Germline V gives CDR1 SEHNR, CDR2 FQNEAQ (reference sequence). The ends were cut back, 1 base at V and 6 bases at J, with 15 bases in the middle. In nucleotides, the CDR3 is TGTGCCAGCAGCTTAGAATCCCCGGGATTGTCTGAAGCTTTCTTT. Translating gives CASSLESPGLSEAFF.

V and J are TRBV9 and TRBJ2-1; D is undetermined. Looked up from germline, CDR1 is SGDLS and CDR2 is YYNGEE. V gave up 0 bases and J gave up 3 bases, with 10 bases separating them. This CDR3 comprises 15 residues. Here the CDR3 reads CASSVDGRNYNEQFF. CDR3 coding DNA: TGTGCCAGCAGCGTAGACGGGCGGAACTACAATGAGCAGTTCTTC.

This chain joins TRBV11-2 and TRBJ2-2, with D perhaps matching TRBD2 (6 bases). The CDR3 consists of 16 residues. Between the trimmed V and J ends, which lost 1 base and 4 bases, there was a span of 13 bases. Germline CDR1 is SGHAT and CDR2 is FQNNGV. CDR3 in DNA: TGTGCCAGCAGCTTAGGAAGGGCCGGGAGCACCGGGGAGCTGTTTTTT. This sequence encodes CASSLGRAGSTGELFF.

The chain joins TRBV5-1 to TRBJ2-5; the D gene is possibly TRBD1 (6 bases). The V end lost 1 base, the J end lost 0 bases, and 10 bases lay between the germline ends. Germline-derived CDR1 and CDR2 are SGHRS and YFSETQ. This CDR3 is 15 amino acids long. CDR3 sequence (DNA): TGCGCCAGCAGCTTGTGGGGGCCCAACCAAGAGACCCAGTACTTC. Amino acid sequence: CASSLWGPNQETQYF.

This clonotype was observed a few times. The rearrangement links TRBV20-1 to TRBJ2-3; D possibly corresponds to TRBD1 (5 bases). The CDR3 covers 15 residues. Trimming took off 0 bases at V and 0 bases at J, with 10 bases between the two ends. CDR1 and CDR2 from the germline V gene are DFQATT and SNEGSKA (reference sequence). The CDR3 DNA is TGCAGTGCTAGAGATTATGACAGAAGCACAGATACGCAGTATTTT. As protein: CSARDYDRSTDTQYF.

This clonotype was seen only a few times. The chain joins TRBV5-1 to TRBJ2-3, with 8 bases identical to TRBD1. V shed 4 bases, J shed 4 bases, and the junction held 8 bases outside the gene matches. This CDR3 has 15 amino acids. The germline V gene encodes CDR1 SGHRS and CDR2 YFSETQ. CDR3 bases: TGCGCCAGCAGCGAAGGGACAGGACAAGCAGATACGCAGTATTTT. This gives the protein CASSEGTGQADTQYF.

The gene calls are TRBV20-1 and TRBJ2-7; D gene ambiguous. V lost 1 base to trimming and J lost 0 bases, with 10 bases between them. Looked up from germline, CDR1 is DFQATT and CDR2 is SNEGSKA (reference sequence). This CDR3 contains 14 residues. DNA for the CDR3: TGCAGTGCTAGAGTCGGCTCCGACTCCTACGAGCAGTACTTC. Amino acids: CSARVGSDSYEQYF.

This clonotype was found a few times. This rearrangement joins TRBV27 to TRBJ2-7; D remains ambiguous. Germline-derived CDR1 and CDR2 are MNHEY and SMNVEV (reference sequence). Trimming removed 4 bases from V and 0 bases from J, with 7 bases in between. This CDR3 contains 13 residues. In nucleotides, the CDR3 is TGTGCCAGCAGTTATAAGAGCTCCTACGAGCAGTACTTC. Protein: CASSYKSSYEQYF.

The chain has TRBV4-2 and TRBJ2-7; 13 bases match TRBD2. The V gene end was trimmed by 5 bases and the J gene end by 5 bases; junction bases not matched to a gene: 9. In germline, CDR1 is LGHNA, CDR2 YNFKEQ. The CDR3 runs to 16 residues. The CDR3 protein is CASSGKGTSGIHEQYF. In nucleotides, the CDR3 is TGTGCCAGCAGCGGTAAAGGGACTAGCGGGATTCACGAGCAGTACTTC.